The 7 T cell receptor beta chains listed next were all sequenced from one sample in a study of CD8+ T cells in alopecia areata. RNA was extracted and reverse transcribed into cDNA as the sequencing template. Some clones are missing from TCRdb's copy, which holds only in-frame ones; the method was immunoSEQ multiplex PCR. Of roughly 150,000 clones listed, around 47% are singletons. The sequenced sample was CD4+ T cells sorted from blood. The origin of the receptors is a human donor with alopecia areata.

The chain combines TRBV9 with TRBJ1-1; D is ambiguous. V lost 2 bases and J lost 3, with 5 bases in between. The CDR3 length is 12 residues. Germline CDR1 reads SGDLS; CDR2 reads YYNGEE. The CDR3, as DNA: TGTGCCAGCAGCGTCATGGACACTGAAGCTTTCTTT. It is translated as CASSVMDTEAFF.

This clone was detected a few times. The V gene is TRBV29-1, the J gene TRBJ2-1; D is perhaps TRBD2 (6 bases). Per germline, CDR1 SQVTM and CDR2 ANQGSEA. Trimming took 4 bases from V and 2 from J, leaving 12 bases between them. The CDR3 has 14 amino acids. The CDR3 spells CSVVRGLTYNEQFF. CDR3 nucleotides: TGCAGCGTTGTTCGGGGACTCACCTACAATGAGCAGTTCTTC.

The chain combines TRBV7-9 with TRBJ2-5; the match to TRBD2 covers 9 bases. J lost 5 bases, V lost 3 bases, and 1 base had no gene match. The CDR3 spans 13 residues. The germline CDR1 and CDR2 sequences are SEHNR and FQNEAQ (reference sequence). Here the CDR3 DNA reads TGTGCCAGCAGCTTTAGCGGGAGTGAGACCCAGTACTTC. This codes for CASSFSGSETQYF.

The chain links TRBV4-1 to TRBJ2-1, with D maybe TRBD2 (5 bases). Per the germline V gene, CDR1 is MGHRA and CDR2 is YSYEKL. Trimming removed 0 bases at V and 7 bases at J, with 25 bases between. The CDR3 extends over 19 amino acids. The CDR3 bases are TGCGCCAGCAGCCAAGATCTGGGTTTCCGGCTAGCACATGGTAATGAGCAGTTCTTC. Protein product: CASSQDLGFRLAHGNEQFF.

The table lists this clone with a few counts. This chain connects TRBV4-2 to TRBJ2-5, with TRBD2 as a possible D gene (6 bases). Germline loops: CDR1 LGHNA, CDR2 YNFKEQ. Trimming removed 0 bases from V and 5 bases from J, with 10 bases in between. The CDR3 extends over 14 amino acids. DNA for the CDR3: TGTGCCAGCAGCCAAGAGCCGGGACTTGAGACCCAGTACTTC. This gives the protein CASSQEPGLETQYF.

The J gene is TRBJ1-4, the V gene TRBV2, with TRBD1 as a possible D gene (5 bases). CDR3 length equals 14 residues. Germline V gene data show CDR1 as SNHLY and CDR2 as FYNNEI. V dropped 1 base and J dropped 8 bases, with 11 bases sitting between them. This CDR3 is CASSEGGAGEKLFF. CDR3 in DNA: TGTGCCAGCAGTGAAGGGGGCGCCGGGGAAAAACTGTTTTTT.

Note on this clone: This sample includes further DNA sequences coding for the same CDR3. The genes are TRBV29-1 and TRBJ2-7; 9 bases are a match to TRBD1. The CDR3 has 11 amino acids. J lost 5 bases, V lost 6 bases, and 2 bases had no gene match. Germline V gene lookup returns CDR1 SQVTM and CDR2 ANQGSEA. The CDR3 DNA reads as TGCAGCGTCGGGACAGGGAACGAGCAGTACTTC. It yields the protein CSVGTGNEQYF.